This T cell receptor (beta chain) originates from a study of blood T cells in healthy people across ages. The V gene end was trimmed by 6 bases and the J gene end by 0 bases; junction bases not matched to a gene: 4. From germline, CDR1 is MNHEY and CDR2 SMNVEV (reference sequence). The CDR3 loop spans 14 amino acids. General study findings and limits: Across samples, TCR beta diversity tracked strongly with naive T cell percentage.

Next came a second PCR, run for roughly 7 to 12 cycles, which used a sample-barcoded 5' primer along with a J-beta primer mix. TCRdb passed the 5' RACE reads through MiXCR, listing each CDR3 protein once. The table shows nearly 800,000 distinct CDR3 sequences, with roughly three fifths occurring only once. In regard to this clonotype: Its antigen is undetermined.

Isolation recovered at least 6 million PBMCs from every sample. The chain links TRBV27 to TRBJ2-7, with 8 positions matching TRBD2. The clonotype was recovered from a man aged 40-49 years in good health. The specimen sequenced was blood. The CDR3: CASSPSGFSYEQYF. The DNA for the CDR3 is TGTGCCAGCAGCCCTAGCGGGTTCTCCTACGAGCAGTACTTC.